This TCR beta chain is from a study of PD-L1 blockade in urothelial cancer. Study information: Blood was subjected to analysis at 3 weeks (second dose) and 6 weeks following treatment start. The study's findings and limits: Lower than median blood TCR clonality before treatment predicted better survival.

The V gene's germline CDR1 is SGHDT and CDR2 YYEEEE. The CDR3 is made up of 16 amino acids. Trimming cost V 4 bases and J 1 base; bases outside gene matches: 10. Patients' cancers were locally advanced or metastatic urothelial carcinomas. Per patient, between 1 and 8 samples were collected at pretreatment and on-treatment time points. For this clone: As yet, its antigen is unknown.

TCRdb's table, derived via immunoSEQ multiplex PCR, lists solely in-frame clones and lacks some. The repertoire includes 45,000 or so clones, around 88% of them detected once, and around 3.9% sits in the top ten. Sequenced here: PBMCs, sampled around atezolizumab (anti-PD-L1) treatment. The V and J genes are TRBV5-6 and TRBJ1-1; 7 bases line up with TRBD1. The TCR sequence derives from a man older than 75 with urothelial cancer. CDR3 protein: CASSPIAGQTNTEAFF. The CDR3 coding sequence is TGTGCCAGCAGCCCTATAGCGGGACAGACGAACACTGAAGCTTTCTTT.